This T cell receptor (beta chain) was obtained from a study of T cells in Graves' hyperthyroidism and ophthalmopathy. TCR beta CDR3 region amplification was performed from RNA transcripts. The TCR CDR3 was amplified in a first-round RT-PCR using the HTBI primer set. One entry per CDR3 protein results from TCRdb running MiXCR on the multiplex PCR reads. The data show under 300,000 distinct CDR3 sequences, roughly 15% seen once. The germline gives CDR1 WSHSY, CDR2 SAAADI. This CDR3 comprises 13 residues. V gave up 6 bases and J gave up 5 bases; unmatched junction bases: 6. Regarding this clonotype: This clone may be a read error of a much larger clone one base away.

Sample: blood. The TCR comes from a woman between 40 and 55 years old with Graves' hyperthyroidism. The V call is TRBV10-2, the J call TRBJ1-1, with TRBD1 matching over 7 bases. CDR3 sequence reads: CASSAQGGTEAFF. Here the CDR3 DNA reads TGCGCCAGCAGCGCCCAGGGGGGGACTGAAGCTTTCTTT.